This is a list of T cell receptor beta chains from one sample in a study of blood T cell repertoires in COVID-19. Sequenced by immunoSEQ multiplex PCR; TCRdb stores in-frame clones only, minus some. In the table there are about 230,000 clones, 86% of which are singletons. The sample taken for sequencing was PBMCs or T cells enriched from blood (not recorded which). These receptors were taken from a woman between 50 and 59 years old in a cohort exposed to, infected with or recovered from COVID-19 (not recorded which). Each CDR3 is given with its conserved first and last residue. Fields, in order: clone size, J gene, V gene, D gene, CDR3 protein, CDR3 DNA. A D gene is named only where the DNA matches it firmly. The size field is filled for only some rows; it gives once, few, many or a size class.

. TRBJ2-5 TRBV4-1 . CASSQWQGETQYF TGCGCCAGCAGCCAATGGCAGGGTGAGACCCAGTACTTC
. TRBJ2-7 TRBV13 TRBD2 CASSWEGYEQYF TGTGCCAGCAGCTGGGAGGGCTACGAGCAGTACTTC
. TRBJ1-2 TRBV28 . CASSLGHSGGYTF TGTGCCAGCAGTTTAGGGCACAGCGGTGGCTACACCTTC
. TRBJ2-1 TRBV24-1 TRBD1 CATSDPPGQGLDEQFF TGTGCCACCAGTGATCCACCGGGACAGGGTCTCGATGAGCAGTTCTTC
. TRBJ1-1 TRBV24-1 TRBD1 CATSTGGLNTEAFF TGTGCCACCAGCACAGGGGGCCTGAACACTGAAGCTTTCTTT
. TRBJ1-5 TRBV3-1/TRBV3-2 TRBD1 CASSQVAGGNQPQHF TGTGCCAGCAGCCAAGTGGCAGGGGGGAATCAGCCCCAGCATTTT
. TRBJ2-1 TRBV2 TRBD1 CASSQGQVGSNEQFF TGTGCCAGCAGCCAGGGACAGGTTGGGAGCAATGAGCAGTTCTTC
once TRBJ2-4 TRBV2 TRBD1 CASKGQMTKNIQYF TGTGCCAGCAAGGGACAGATGACCAAAAACATTCAGTACTTC
. TRBJ1-5 TRBV12-3/TRBV12-4 . CASGATGNQPQHF TGTGCCAGCGGAGCTACAGGGAATCAGCCCCAGCATTTT
. TRBJ1-2 TRBV11-2 . CASSPLGRSYGYTF TGTGCCAGCAGCCCGTTGGGCAGAAGCTATGGCTACACCTTC
. TRBJ1-2 TRBV2 . CASLRVGGYRVYYGYTF TGTGCCAGCCTTCGGGTTGGCGGATACAGGGTTTACTATGGCTACACCTTC
. TRBJ1-1 TRBV12-3/TRBV12-4 . CASSLGQLRAFF TGTGCCAGCAGTTTGGGCCAACTTCGCGCTTTCTTT
. TRBJ2-5 TRBV5-6 TRBD2 CASSYLLAGGSTYQETQYF TGTGCCAGCAGCTATCTTCTAGCGGGGGGATCCACGTACCAAGAGACCCAGTACTTC
. TRBJ1-1 TRBV11-1 . CASSPRGGAEAFF TGTGCCAGCAGCCCGAGAGGAGGGGCTGAAGCTTTCTTT
. TRBJ1-5 TRBV7-2 . CASSLQGSNQPQHF TGTGCCAGCAGCCTGCAGGGAAGCAATCAGCCCCAGCATTTT
. TRBJ2-5 TRBV4-3 . CASSQLLSARGTQYF TGCGCCAGCAGCCAACTTCTGAGCGCCCGGGGGACCCAGTACTTC
. TRBJ1-5 TRBV9 . CASSPGTLNQPQHF TGTGCCAGCAGCCCCGGGACACTCAATCAGCCCCAGCATTTT
. TRBJ1-5 TRBV19 TRBD1 CASSIGQGSNQPQHF TGTGCCAGTAGTATAGGACAGGGCAGCAATCAGCCCCAGCATTTT
. TRBJ1-2 TRBV12-3/TRBV12-4 . CASSPREGGYTF TGTGCCAGCAGTCCCCGAGAGGGAGGCTACACCTTC
. TRBJ2-1 TRBV2 . CASSAGHSNEQFF TGTGCCAGCAGCGCGGGGCATAGCAATGAGCAGTTCTTC
once TRBJ2-2 TRBV5-4 . CASSFARDTNTGELFF TGTGCCAGCAGCTTTGCCCGGGACACGAACACCGGGGAGCTGTTTTTT
once TRBJ1-1 TRBV5-1 TRBD1 CASSHGDRDNTEAFF TGCGCCAGCAGCCACGGGGACAGAGACAACACTGAAGCTTTCTTT
. TRBJ2-7 TRBV6-5 TRBD1 CASSSTTGGREQYF TGTGCCAGCAGTTCCACGACAGGGGGCAGAGAGCAGTACTTC
. TRBJ1-2 TRBV27 TRBD1 CASSIRTGSYGYTF TGTGCCAGCAGTATTCGGACAGGAAGCTATGGCTACACCTTC
. TRBJ1-2 TRBV4-1 TRBD1 CASSPATGLNYGYTF TGCGCCAGCAGCCCGGCGACAGGGCTCAACTATGGCTACACCTTC
. TRBJ2-3 TRBV15 . CATSRISMGTDTQYF TGTGCCACCAGCCGTATCAGTATGGGCACAGATACGCAGTATTTT
few TRBJ2-7 TRBV27 . CASSGDTYEQYF TGTGCCAGCAGCGGGGACACCTACGAGCAGTACTTC
. TRBJ1-1 TRBV28 . CASSWGTFATEAFF TGTGCCAGCAGTTGGGGCACCTTCGCCACTGAAGCTTTCTTT
. TRBJ2-1 TRBV6-2/TRBV6-3 . CASSPAFGDYNEQFF TGTGCCAGCAGCCCTGCCTTCGGGGACTACAATGAGCAGTTCTTC
. TRBJ1-1 TRBV28 . CASTQIRENTEAFF TGTGCCAGCACCCAAATCAGGGAGAACACTGAAGCTTTCTTT
. TRBJ2-1 TRBV7-6 TRBD2 CASSEGLAGGPFF TGTGCCAGCAGCGAAGGACTAGCGGGGGGCCCGTTCTTC
. TRBJ1-6 TRBV6-1 . CASSDTGNSPLHF TGTGCCAGCAGTGACACGGGTAATTCACCCCTCCACTTT
. TRBJ2-5 TRBV3-1/TRBV3-2 TRBD2 CASASTSGGYRETQYF TGTGCCAGCGCATCCACTAGCGGGGGGTATAGGGAGACCCAGTACTTC
. TRBJ2-3 TRBV5-4 . CASSLPLAGASTDTQYF TGTGCCAGCAGCCTCCCCCTCGCGGGGGCGAGCACAGATACGCAGTATTTT
. TRBJ2-5 TRBV14 TRBD2 CASSQARLAGGLETQYF TGTGCCAGCAGCCAAGCGCGACTAGCGGGGGGGCTGGAGACCCAGTACTTC
. TRBJ1-2 TRBV5-4 . CASSLDGDGYTF TGTGCCAGCAGCTTGGATGGAGACGGCTACACCTTC
. TRBJ1-1 TRBV3-1/TRBV3-2 . CASSQLSAGEAFF TGTGCCAGCAGCCAACTGAGCGCCGGCGAAGCTTTCTTT
. TRBJ2-7 TRBV18 . CASSPDKAYEQYF TGTGCCAGCTCTCCGGACAAGGCCTACGAGCAGTACTTC
. TRBJ2-7 TRBV7-9 . CASSARSSYEQYF TGTGCCAGCAGCGCCAGAAGCTCCTACGAGCAGTACTTC
. TRBJ1-5 TRBV7-8 . CASSHGRNQPQHF TGTGCCAGCAGTCACGGGAGGAATCAGCCCCAGCATTTT